One sample yielded the 20 T cell receptor beta chains listed below, sequenced in a study of identical twins. TCRdb re-called the 5' RACE reads with MiXCR, one entry per CDR3 protein. The data contain over 500,000 distinct CDR3 sequences, about 20% of them singletons. The same sample was also used in a study of T cells expressing NK-cell markers.

Sequencing was done on a sample of CD4+ T cells sorted from blood. All receptors come from a woman aged 18 to 35 in good health.

The rearrangement joins TRBV30 to TRBJ1-5; D is unclear. This CDR3 is built from 13 residues. Trimming removed 2 bases from V and 3 bases from J, with 8 bases in between. Germline values: CDR1 GTSNPN, CDR2 SVGIG (reference sequence). In nucleotides, the CDR3 is TGTGCCTGGAGTAAGGAAGCCAATCAGCCCCAGCATTTT. Protein sequence: CAWSKEANQPQHF.

This chain links TRBV20-1 with TRBJ2-7, with TRBD2 as a possible D gene (5 bases). Trimming stripped 3 bases from V and 4 bases from J, with 10 bases between. The CDR3 sequence is 12 residues long. The germline CDR1 and CDR2 sequences are DFQATT and SNEGSKA (reference sequence). Written as DNA, the CDR3 is TGCAGTGCTAGGCGGGCAGAGTACGAGCAGTACTTC. Translated, it gives CSARRAEYEQYF.

This clonotype has just a few counts. This rearrangement joins TRBV20-1 to TRBJ2-3, with 8 bases fitting TRBD2. The CDR3 is 14 residues long. The V gene end was trimmed by 2 bases and the J gene end by 2 bases; junction bases not matched to a gene: 3. Germline V CDR1 and CDR2: DFQATT, SNEGSKA (reference sequence). CDR3 sequence: CSARRSGATDTQYF. CDR3 DNA: TGCAGTGCTAGACGTAGCGGGGCCACAGATACGCAGTATTTT.

This rearrangement joins TRBV12-3 or TRBV12-4 to TRBJ2-7, with TRBD2 matching over 10 bases. Germline trimming cut 6 bases from V and 2 bases from J; bases unmatched to any gene: 4. The CDR3 extends over 14 amino acids. The CDR3 region is CASRLAGVPYEQYF. The CDR3 DNA sequence: TGTGCCAGCAGGCTAGCGGGGGTACCCTACGAGCAGTACTTC.

The table lists this clonotype with a few counts. The CDR3 nucleotides read TGCAGCGGAGGGGTAGGCACAGATACGCAGTATTTT. This encodes CSGGVGTDTQYF. The genes are TRBV29-1 and TRBJ2-3; D may match TRBD1 or TRBD2 (5 bases each). The CDR3 extends over 12 amino acids. CDR1 is SQVTM and CDR2 is ANQGSEA in the germline V gene. The V end was cut by 7 bases, the J end by 1 base, with 9 bases between.

This clonotype was observed a handful of times. V gene TRBV25-1 combines with J gene TRBJ2-5; D may be TRBD2 (5 bases). The CDR3 runs to 13 residues. Trimming stripped 3 bases from V and 5 bases from J, with 10 bases between. Germline V gene data show CDR1 as MGHDK and CDR2 as SYGVNS. The CDR3, as DNA: TGTGCCAGCAGTGATTGGGGAGTTGAGACCCAGTACTTC. Protein sequence: CASSDWGVETQYF.

This clonotype showed up just once. This chain uses TRBV3-1 with TRBJ2-1; D uncertain. The CDR3 length is 14 residues. Deletions cut 0 bases from V and 12 bases from J, with 15 bases between. Germline V CDR1 and CDR2: LGHDT, YNNKEL (reference sequence). In DNA, the CDR3 is TGTGCCAGCAGCCAAGAGATGCCCGCCCATGGGCAGTTCTTC. Protein: CASSQEMPAHGQFF.

This clonotype has a handful of counts. This chain links TRBV10-3 with TRBJ2-7; D is possibly TRBD1 (6 bases). Germline-derived CDR1 and CDR2 are ENHRY and SYGVKD. The V and J ends lost 4 bases and 6 bases respectively, with 13 bases between them. This CDR3 has 13 residues. This chain's CDR3 is CAISGTADGEQYF. As DNA, the CDR3 is TGTGCCATCAGTGGGACAGCAGACGGCGAGCAGTACTTC.

This clonotype came up many times. The chain uses TRBV12-3 or TRBV12-4 and TRBJ2-1, with D possibly called TRBD1 or TRBD2 (5 bases each). V was pared by 6 bases and J by 6 bases, with 18 bases between. The CDR3 is 15 amino acids. The CDR3 here is CASSPGTSPGNEQFF. In DNA form, the CDR3 reads TGTGCCAGCAGCCCCGGGACCTCCCCGGGCAATGAGCAGTTCTTC.

The chain recombines TRBV4-3 with TRBJ1-1, with a tentative D call TRBD1 (5 bases). Germline CDR1 and CDR2: LGHNA and YSLEER. The CDR3 contains 16 residues. The V and J ends lost 3 bases and 0 bases respectively, with 14 bases between them. The CDR3 is CASSQITGSMNTEAFF. The CDR3 nucleotides read TGCGCCAGCAGCCAGATTACAGGATCGATGAACACTGAAGCTTTCTTT.

V and J are TRBV5-1 and TRBJ2-5; no firm D call. V was clipped by 0 bases and J by 2 bases, with 5 bases between them. The germline CDR1 and CDR2 sequences are SGHRS and YFSETQ. The CDR3 consists of 13 residues. The CDR3: CASSLGKQETQYF. The CDR3 DNA follows: TGCGCCAGCAGCTTGGGTAAACAAGAGACCCAGTACTTC.

J is TRBJ2-2 and V is TRBV24-1; no reliable D call. The germline CDR1 and CDR2 sequences are KGHDR and SFDVKD. The V end lost 1 base, the J end lost 4 bases, and 0 bases lay between the germline ends. The CDR3 has 12 amino acids. Here the CDR3 reads CATSDFTGELFF. The CDR3 DNA reads TGTGCCACCAGTGATTTCACCGGGGAGCTGTTTTTT.

The genes are TRBV20-1 and TRBJ1-4; 7 bases match TRBD1. CDR1 is DFQATT and CDR2 is SNEGSKA in the germline V gene (reference sequence). Trimming cost V 6 bases and J 7 bases; bases outside gene matches: 11. The CDR3 extends over 14 amino acids. CDR3 DNA sequence: TGCAGTGCCGTATCAGGGGGAGGAGGTGAAAAACTGTTTTTT. Protein: CSAVSGGGGEKLFF.

This clonotype was seen only a few times. This sequence joins TRBV5-1 and TRBJ2-7; 7 bases are shared with TRBD1. V trimming: 2 bases; J trimming: 0 bases; junction bases outside the gene matches: 5. Germline-derived CDR1 and CDR2 are SGHRS and YFSETQ. CDR3 length: 15 residues. The chain's CDR3 is CASSFPRDSSYEQYF. DNA for the CDR3: TGCGCCAGCAGCTTTCCACGGGACAGCTCCTACGAGCAGTACTTC.

The J gene is TRBJ2-1, the V gene TRBV25-1, with D possibly being TRBD2 (7 bases). Trimming left V 9 bases short and J 0 bases short, with 12 bases between. The germline V gene has CDR1 MGHDK and CDR2 SYGVNS. The CDR3 has 14 residues. CDR3 region: CASSGGPSYNEQFF. The CDR3 nucleotides read TGTGCCAGTTCGGGGGGCCCCTCCTACAATGAGCAGTTCTTC.

This clonotype was observed a handful of times. The chain couples TRBV5-1 to TRBJ2-3; D is possibly TRBD1 (6 bases). V was clipped by 4 bases and J by 2 bases, with 17 bases between them. The CDR3 totals 16 residues. Germline V gene data show CDR1 as SGHRS and CDR2 as YFSETQ. The CDR3 DNA is TGCGCCAGCAGCCCAGGGACACCTACCCCCACAGATACGCAGTATTTT. Amino acids: CASSPGTPTPTDTQYF.

The rearrangement joins TRBV5-1 to TRBJ1-6, with no clear D. V gave up 0 bases and J gave up 10 bases, with 8 bases separating them. From germline, CDR1 is SGHRS and CDR2 YFSETQ. This CDR3 region has 13 residues. This CDR3 is CASSLAGRSPLHF. The CDR3 nucleotides read TGCGCCAGCAGCTTGGCCGGGAGGTCACCCCTCCACTTT.

Only a few counts were recorded for this clonotype. The chain couples TRBV29-1 to TRBJ2-3; D possibly corresponds to TRBD1 (5 bases). V gave up 4 bases and J gave up 2 bases, with 16 bases separating them. CDR3 length equals 15 residues. The germline V gene encodes CDR1 SQVTM and CDR2 ANQGSEA. CDR3 sequence reads: CSVVLGQGNTDTQYF. The CDR3 DNA reads TGCAGCGTTGTTTTGGGGCAGGGAAACACAGATACGCAGTATTTT.

The chain combines TRBV5-6 with TRBJ2-4; no reliable D call. The CDR3 loop spans 13 amino acids. The germline V gene encodes CDR1 SGHDT and CDR2 YYEEEE. V lost 4 bases, J lost 7 bases, and 12 bases lay in between. As DNA, the CDR3 is TGTGCCAGCAGCCCGGGTGGCCACAACATTCAGTACTTC. Its protein is CASSPGGHNIQYF.

This clonotype came up a few times. The CDR3 sequence: CATGTRGYNEQFF. CDR3 bases: TGTGCCACCGGGACCCGCGGATACAATGAGCAGTTCTTC. The rearrangement joins TRBV15 to TRBJ2-1; D is perhaps TRBD1 or TRBD2 (5 bases each). Trimming took off 8 bases at V and 4 bases at J, with 12 bases between the two ends. The CDR3 runs 13 residues. Per germline, CDR1 LNHNV and CDR2 YYDKDF (reference sequence).